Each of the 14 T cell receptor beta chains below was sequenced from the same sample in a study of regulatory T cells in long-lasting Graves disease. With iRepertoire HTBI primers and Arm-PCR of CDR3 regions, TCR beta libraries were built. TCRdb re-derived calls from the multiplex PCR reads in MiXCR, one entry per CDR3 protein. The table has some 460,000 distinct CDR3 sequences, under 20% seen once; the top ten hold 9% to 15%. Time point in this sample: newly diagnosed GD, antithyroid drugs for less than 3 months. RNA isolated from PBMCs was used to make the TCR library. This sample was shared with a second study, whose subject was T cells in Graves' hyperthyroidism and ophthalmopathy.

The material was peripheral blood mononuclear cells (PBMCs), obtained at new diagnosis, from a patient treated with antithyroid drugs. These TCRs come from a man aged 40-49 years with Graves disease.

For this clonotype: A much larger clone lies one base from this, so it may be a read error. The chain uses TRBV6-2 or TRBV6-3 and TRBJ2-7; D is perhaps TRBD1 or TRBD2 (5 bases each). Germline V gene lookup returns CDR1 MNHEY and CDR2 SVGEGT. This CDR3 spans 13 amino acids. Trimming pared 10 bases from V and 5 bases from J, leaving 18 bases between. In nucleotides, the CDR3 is TGTGCCACCTTCCGGGACGACTTTAACGAGCAGTACTTC. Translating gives CATFRDDFNEQYF.

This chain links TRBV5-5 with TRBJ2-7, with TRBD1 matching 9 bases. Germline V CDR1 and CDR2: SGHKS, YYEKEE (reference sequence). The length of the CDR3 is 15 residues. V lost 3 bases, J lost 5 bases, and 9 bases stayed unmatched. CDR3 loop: CASSWTGQGLNEQYF. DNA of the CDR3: TGTGCCAGCAGCTGGACGGGACAGGGTCTGAACGAGCAGTACTTC.

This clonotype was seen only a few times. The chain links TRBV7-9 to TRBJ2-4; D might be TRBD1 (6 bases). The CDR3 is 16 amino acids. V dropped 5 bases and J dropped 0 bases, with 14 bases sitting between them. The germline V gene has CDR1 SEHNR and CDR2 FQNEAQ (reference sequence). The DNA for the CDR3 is TGTGCCAGCAGCCACGGACAGATCCTAGCCAAAAACATTCAGTACTTC. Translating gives CASSHGQILAKNIQYF.

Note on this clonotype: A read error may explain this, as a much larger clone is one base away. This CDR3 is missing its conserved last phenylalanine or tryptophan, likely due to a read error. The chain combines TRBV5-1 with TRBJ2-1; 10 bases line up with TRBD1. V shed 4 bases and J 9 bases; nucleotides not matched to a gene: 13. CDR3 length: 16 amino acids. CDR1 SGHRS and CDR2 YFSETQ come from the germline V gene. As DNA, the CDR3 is TGCGCCAGCAGCGTGGGTAACAGACAGGGGGCATCTGAGCAGTTCCTC. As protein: CASSVGNRQGASEQFL.

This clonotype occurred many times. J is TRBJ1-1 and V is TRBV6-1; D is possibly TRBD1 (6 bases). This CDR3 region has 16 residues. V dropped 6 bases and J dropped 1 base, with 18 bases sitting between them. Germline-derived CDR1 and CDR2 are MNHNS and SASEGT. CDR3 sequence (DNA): TGTGCCAGCAGAGCCCTTACAGGGATAGGGAACACTGAAGCTTTCTTT. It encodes CASRALTGIGNTEAFF.

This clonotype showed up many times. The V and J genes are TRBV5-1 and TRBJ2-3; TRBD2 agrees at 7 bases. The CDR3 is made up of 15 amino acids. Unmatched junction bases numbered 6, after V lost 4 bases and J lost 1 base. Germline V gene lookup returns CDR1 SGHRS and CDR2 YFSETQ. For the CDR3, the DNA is TGCGCCAGCAGCGCTGCGGGAGACCGCACAGATACGCAGTATTTT. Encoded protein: CASSAAGDRTDTQYF.

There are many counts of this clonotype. CDR3 nucleotides: TGTGCCAGCTCACCAAAGGGGATCGCTAGCTCCTACGAGCAGTACTTC. It specifies CASSPKGIASSYEQYF. The rearrangement joins TRBV18 to TRBJ2-7; maybe TRBD1 (5 bases). CDR3 size: 16 residues. Trimming took 2 bases from V and 0 from J, leaving 14 bases between them. CDR1 is KGHSH, CDR2 LQKENI, per germline.

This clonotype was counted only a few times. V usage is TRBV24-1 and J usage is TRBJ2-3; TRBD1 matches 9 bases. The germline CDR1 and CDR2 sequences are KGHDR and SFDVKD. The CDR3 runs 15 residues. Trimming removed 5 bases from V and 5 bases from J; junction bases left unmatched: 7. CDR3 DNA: TGTGCCACCAGTGTCTGGACAGGGGCGCGAGATACGCAGTATTTT. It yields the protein CATSVWTGARDTQYF.

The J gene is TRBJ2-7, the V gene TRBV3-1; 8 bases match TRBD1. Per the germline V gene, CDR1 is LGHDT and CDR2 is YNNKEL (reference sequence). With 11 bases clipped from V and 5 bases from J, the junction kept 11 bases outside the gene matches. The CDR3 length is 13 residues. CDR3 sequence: CAVGWTGTHEQYF. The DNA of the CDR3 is TGTGCCGTAGGGTGGACAGGGACCCACGAGCAGTACTTC.

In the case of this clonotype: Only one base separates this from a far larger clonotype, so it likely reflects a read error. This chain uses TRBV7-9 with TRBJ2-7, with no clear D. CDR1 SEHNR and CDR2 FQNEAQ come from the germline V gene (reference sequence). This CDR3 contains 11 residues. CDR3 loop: CASSIFQEQLF. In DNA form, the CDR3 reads TGTGCCAGCAGCATCTTTCAGGAGCAGCTCTTC.

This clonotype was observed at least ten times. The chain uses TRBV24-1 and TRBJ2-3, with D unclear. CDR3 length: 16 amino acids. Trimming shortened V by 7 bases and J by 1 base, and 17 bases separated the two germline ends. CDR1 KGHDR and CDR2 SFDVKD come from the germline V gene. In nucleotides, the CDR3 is TGTGCCACCAGGGGCTCACAGCCAAAGCGCACAGATACGCAGTATTTT. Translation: CATRGSQPKRTDTQYF.

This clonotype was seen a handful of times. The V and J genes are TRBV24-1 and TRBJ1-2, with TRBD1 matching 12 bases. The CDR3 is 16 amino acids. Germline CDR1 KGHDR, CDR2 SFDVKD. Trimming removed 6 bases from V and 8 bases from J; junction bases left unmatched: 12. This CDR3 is CATSQTGTGGLGGYTF. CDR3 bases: TGTGCCACCAGTCAAACCGGGACAGGGGGCCTTGGAGGCTACACCTTC.

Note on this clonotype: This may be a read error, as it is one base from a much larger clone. The CDR3 DNA is TGTGCCAGCAGACCACTAGTGGGAATAGCCAAAAACATTCAGTACTTC. Encoded protein: CASRPLVGIAKNIQYF. The chain links TRBV5-8 to TRBJ2-4, with D tentatively TRBD2 (5 bases). V gave up 5 bases and J gave up 0 bases, with 15 bases separating them. The CDR3 runs 16 residues. Per germline, CDR1 SGHTS and CDR2 YDEGEE.

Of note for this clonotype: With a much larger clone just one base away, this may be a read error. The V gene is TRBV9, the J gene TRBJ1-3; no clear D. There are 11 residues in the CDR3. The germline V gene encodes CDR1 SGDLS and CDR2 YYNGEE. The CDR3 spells CASSSGYTIYF. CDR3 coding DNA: TGTGCCAGCAGCTCTGGATACACCATATATTTT.